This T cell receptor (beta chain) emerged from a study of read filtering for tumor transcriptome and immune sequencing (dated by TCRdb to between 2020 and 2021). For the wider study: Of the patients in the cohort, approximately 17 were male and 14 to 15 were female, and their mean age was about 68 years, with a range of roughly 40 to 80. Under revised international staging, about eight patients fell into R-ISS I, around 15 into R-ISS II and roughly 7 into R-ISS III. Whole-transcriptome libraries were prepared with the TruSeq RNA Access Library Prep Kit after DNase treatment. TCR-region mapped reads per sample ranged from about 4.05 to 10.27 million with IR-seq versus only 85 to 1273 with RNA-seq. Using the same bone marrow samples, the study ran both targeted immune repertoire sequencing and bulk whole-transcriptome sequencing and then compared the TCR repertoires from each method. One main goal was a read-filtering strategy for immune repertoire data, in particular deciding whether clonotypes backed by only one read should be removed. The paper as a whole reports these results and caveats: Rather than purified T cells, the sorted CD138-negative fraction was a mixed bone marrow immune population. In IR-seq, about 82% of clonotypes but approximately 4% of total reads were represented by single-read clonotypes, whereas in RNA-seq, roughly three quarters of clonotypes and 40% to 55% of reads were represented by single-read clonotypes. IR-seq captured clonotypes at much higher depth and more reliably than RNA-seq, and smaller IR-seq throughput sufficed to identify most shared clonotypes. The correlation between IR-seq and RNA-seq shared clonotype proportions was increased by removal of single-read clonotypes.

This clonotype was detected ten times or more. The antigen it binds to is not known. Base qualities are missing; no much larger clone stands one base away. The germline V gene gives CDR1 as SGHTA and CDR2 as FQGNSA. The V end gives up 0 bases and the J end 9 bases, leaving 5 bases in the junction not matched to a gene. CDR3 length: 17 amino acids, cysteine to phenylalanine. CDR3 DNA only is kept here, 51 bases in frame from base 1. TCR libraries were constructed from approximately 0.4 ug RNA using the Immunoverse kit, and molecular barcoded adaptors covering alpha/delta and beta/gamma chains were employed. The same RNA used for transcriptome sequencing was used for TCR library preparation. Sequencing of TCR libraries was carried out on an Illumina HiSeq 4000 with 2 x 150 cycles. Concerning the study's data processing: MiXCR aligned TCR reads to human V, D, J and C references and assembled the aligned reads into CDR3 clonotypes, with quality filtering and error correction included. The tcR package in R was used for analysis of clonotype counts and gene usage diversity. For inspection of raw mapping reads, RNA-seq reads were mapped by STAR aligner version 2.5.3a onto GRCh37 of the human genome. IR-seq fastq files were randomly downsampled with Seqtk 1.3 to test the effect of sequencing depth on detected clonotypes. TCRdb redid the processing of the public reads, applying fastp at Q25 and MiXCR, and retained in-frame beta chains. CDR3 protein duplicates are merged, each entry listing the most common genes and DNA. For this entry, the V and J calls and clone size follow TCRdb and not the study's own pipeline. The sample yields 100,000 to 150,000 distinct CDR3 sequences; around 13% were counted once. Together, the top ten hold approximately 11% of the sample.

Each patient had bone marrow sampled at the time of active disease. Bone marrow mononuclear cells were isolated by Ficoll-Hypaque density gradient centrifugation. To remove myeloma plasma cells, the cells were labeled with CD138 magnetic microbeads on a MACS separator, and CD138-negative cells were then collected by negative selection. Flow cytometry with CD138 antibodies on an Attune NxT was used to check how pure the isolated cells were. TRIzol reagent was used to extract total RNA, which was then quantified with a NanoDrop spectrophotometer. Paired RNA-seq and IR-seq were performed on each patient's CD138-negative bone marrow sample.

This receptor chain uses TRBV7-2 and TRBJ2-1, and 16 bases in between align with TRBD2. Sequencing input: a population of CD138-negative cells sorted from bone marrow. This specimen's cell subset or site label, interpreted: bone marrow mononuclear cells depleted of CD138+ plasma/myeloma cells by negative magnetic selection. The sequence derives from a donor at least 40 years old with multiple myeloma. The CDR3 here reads CASSLAGTSGRAGEQFF. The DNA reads TGTGCCAGCAGCTTAGCGGGGACTAGCGGGAGGGCCGGTGAGCAGTTCTTC.